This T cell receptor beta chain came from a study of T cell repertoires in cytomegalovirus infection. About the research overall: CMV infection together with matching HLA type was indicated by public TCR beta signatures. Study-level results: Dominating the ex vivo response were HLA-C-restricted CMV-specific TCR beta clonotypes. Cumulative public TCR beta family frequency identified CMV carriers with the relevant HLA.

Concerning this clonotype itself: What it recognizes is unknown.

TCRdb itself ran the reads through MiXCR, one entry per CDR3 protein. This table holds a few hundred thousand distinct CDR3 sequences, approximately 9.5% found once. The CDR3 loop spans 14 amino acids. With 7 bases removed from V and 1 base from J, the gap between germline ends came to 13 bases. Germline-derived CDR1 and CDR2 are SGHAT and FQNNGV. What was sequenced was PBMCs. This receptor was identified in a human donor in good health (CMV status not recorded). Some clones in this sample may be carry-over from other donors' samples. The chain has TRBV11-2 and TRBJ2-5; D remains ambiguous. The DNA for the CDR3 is TGTGCCAGCACATGGACCGCCCTCCAAGAGACCCAGTACTTC. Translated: CASTWTALQETQYF.